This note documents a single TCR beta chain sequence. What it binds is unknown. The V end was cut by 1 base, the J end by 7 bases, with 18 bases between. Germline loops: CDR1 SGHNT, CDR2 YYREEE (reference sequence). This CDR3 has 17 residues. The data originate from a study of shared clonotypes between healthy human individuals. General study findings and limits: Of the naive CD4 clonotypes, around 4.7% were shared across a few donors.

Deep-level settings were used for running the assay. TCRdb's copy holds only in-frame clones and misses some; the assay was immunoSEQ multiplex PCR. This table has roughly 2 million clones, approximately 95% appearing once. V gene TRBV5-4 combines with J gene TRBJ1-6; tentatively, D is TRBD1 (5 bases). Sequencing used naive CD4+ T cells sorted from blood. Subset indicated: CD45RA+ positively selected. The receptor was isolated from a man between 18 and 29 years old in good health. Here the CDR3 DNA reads TGTGCCAGCAGCTTGAGGGACGGGACTTTGGGGAATTCACCCCTCCACTTT. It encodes CASSLRDGTLGNSPLHF.